These T cell receptor beta chains were read from a single sample in a study of neurological immune-mediated disorders. TCRdb processed the 5' RACE reads anew with MiXCR; each CDR3 protein has one entry. Here the sample spans some 83,000 distinct CDR3 sequences, 2.6% being singletons. Sequencing used PBMCs. These receptors came from a woman between 25 and 40 years old with multiple sclerosis. The CDR3 runs from the conserved cysteine through the conserved F or W. D genes are given only for firm matches. Clone size is shown for a subset of rows, as once, few, many or a class of expanded clone.

NA TRBJ2-1 many TRBV29-1 TGCAGCGGGAAGCAGGGGTTCTTCAATGAGCAGTTCTTC CSGKQGFFNEQFF
TRBD2 TRBJ2-7 many TRBV12-3/TRBV12-4 TGTGCCAGCAGTTTGAAGCGGGAGTCGTACGAGCAGTACTTC CASSLKRESYEQYF
NA TRBJ2-1 few TRBV3-1 TGTGCCAGCAGCCAACCGGGCCTGGACAATGAGCAGTTCTTC CASSQPGLDNEQFF
TRBD1 TRBJ1-1 many TRBV4-2 TGTGCCAGCAGCCGAGCCGGGACAGCCTTGAACACTGAAGCTTTCTTT CASSRAGTALNTEAFF
NA TRBJ2-6 many TRBV14 TGTGCCAGCAGCCCCTTTGGGAAGGGGTCTGGGGCCAACGTCCTGACTTTC CASSPFGKGSGANVLTF
TRBD2 TRBJ2-3 many TRBV9 TGTGCCAGCAGCTCCGGGACTAGCGGGAGAAGCACAGATACGCAGTATTTT CASSSGTSGRSTDTQYF
NA TRBJ2-5 many TRBV20-1 TGCAGTGCTAGAGATAGACCTGAAGAGACCCAGTACTTC CSARDRPEETQYF
TRBD2 TRBJ2-6 many TRBV5-1 TGCGCCAGCAGCGCACTAGCGGCGATTCCCTCTGGGGCCAACGTCCTGACTTTC CASSALAAIPSGANVLTF
NA TRBJ2-1 many TRBV29-1 TGCAGCGTTGCTTGGACACTATCCAATGAGCAGTTCTTC CSVAWTLSNEQFF
TRBD2 TRBJ2-3 NA TRBV7-2 TGTGCCAGTAGCTCCTACGAAGCGGGGTTCGATACGCAGTATTTT CASSSYEAGFDTQYF
NA TRBJ2-3 many TRBV7-8 TGTGCCAGCAGCTTATTGGCCAGGACAGAGATCACAGATACGCAGTATTTT CASSLLARTEITDTQYF
TRBD2 TRBJ2-3 many TRBV7-2 TGTGCCAGCAGCCCCCAAGGAGCGGGAAGCACAGATACGCAGTATTTT CASSPQGAGSTDTQYF
NA TRBJ1-4 many TRBV5-1 TGCGCCAGCAGCTCAGACCGCGAAGATGAAAAACTGTTTTTT CASSSDREDEKLFF
NA TRBJ2-5 many TRBV12-3/TRBV12-4 TGTGCCAGCAGTTTGCTCAGGGAGACCCAGTACTTC CASSLLRETQYF
TRBD1 TRBJ1-2 many TRBV28 TGTGCCAGCACCCTGACAGGGGTCTCGGATGGCTACACCTTC CASTLTGVSDGYTF
TRBD2 TRBJ2-2 many TRBV6-5 TGTGCCAGCAGTTACGGGCTTGGCGGGAGGGGGACCGGGGAGCTGTTTTTT CASSYGLGGRGTGELFF
NA TRBJ2-2 many TRBV20-1 TGCAGTGCTAGGACTAGTCGGGGGGAGCTGTTTTTT CSARTSRGELFF